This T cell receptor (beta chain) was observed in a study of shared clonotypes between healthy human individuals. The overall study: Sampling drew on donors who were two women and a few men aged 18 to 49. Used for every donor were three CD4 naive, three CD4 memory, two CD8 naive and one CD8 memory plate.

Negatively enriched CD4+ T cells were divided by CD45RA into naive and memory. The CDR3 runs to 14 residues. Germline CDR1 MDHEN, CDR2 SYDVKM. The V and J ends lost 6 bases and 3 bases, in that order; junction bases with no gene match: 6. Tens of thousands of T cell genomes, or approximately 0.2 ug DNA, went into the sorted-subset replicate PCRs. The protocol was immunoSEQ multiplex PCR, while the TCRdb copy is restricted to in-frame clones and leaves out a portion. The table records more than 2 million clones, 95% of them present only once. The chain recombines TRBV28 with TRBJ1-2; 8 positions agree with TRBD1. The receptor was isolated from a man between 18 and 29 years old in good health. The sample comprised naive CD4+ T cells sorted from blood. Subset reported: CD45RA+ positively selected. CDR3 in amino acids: CASSTGTGHYGYTF. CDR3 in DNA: TGTGCCAGCAGCACGGGGACAGGCCACTATGGCTACACCTTC.